Listed here is a single T cell receptor beta chain. The data belong to a study of blood T cell repertoires in COVID-19. Study-wide context: Some COVID-19 samples were acute and others convalescent; all came from the United States, Italy and Spain. T cells, B-cell-depleted T cells, or PBMCs provided the cDNA or gDNA that served as material.

Under the authors' procedure: The authors estimated nucleated cell counts from reference gene primer amplification. Method: immunoSEQ multiplex PCR; TCRdb's copy keeps in-frame clones and lacks some. D and trimming were read from the DNA, whereas the V and J calls and clone size are those reported in that table. The sample has over 200,000 clones; 75% to 90% are singletons. Trimming took off 0 bases at V and 5 bases at J, with 7 bases between the two ends. This CDR3 has 13 amino acids. Looked up from germline, CDR1 is LGHNA and CDR2 is YSLEER. What was sequenced was peripheral blood. The sequence was collected from a human donor in a cohort sampled during active COVID-19. The chain links TRBV4-3 to TRBJ1-1; D is possibly TRBD1 (5 bases). In DNA form, the CDR3 reads TGCGCCAGCAGCCAAGATCGGGGGACTGAAGCTTTCTTT. Its protein product is CASSQDRGTEAFF.